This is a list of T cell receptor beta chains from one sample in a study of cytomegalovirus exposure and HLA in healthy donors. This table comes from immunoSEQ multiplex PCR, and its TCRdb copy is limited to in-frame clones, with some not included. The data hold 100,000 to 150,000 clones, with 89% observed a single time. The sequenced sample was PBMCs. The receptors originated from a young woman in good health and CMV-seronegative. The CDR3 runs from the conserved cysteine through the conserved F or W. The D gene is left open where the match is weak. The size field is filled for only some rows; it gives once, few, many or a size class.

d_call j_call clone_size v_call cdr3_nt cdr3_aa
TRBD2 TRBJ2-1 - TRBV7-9 TGTGCCAGCAGCCGACCGGGACTAGCGGGGGGGCCGGTCTATGAGCAGTTCTTC CASSRPGLAGGPVYEQFF
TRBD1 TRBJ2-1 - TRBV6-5 TGTGCCAGCAGTTACTCGGGGACAGGCGCTTACAATGAGCAGTTCTTC CASSYSGTGAYNEQFF
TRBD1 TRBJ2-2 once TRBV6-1 TGTGCCAGCAGTGCCAACCCGGACGGGACAGACGATTTAGGGGAGCTGTTTTTT CASSANPDGTDDLGELFF
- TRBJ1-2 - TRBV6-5 TGTGCCAGCAGCCCCACCTGGGAGGGCGGCTACACCTTC CASSPTWEGGYTF
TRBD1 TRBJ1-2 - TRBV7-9 TGTGCCAGCAGCAGAGCACAGGGGCGCGACTATGGCTACACCTTC CASSRAQGRDYGYTF
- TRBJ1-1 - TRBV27 TGTGCCAGCAGTGGGGAGAACATGAACACTGAAGCTTTCTTT CASSGENMNTEAFF
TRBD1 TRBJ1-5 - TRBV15 TGTGCCACCAGCAGAGATGGACAGGGGAATCAGCCCCAGCATTTT CATSRDGQGNQPQHF
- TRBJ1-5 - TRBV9 TGTGCCAGCAGAGTCTCCTGGGGCCACAATCAGCCCCAGCATTTT CASRVSWGHNQPQHF
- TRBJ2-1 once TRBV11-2 TGTGCCAGCAGCTTAGGGTTCGCGAGCCATGAGCAGTTCTTC CASSLGFASHEQFF
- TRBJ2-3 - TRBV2 TGTGCCAGCAGTAAATTTTACCGGGACACGGAGCGAAATACGCAGTATTTT CASSKFYRDTERNTQYF
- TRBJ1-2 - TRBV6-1 TGTGCCACCCTAGTATATGGCTACACCTTC CATLVYGYTF
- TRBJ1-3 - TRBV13 TGTGCCAGCAGCTCATTTGGTACAGTCTCTGGAAACACCATATATTTT CASSSFGTVSGNTIYF
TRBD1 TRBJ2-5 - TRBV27 TGTGCCAGCAGGAGGACAGGGGGCCTTCTAGAGACCCAGTACTTC CASRRTGGLLETQYF
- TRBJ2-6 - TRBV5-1 TGCGCCAGCAGCCTCCAGGGCGGTGGGGCCAACGTCCTGACTTTC CASSLQGGGANVLTF
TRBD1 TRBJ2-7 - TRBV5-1 TGCGCCAGCAGCCCGGGGGATGGACAGGGGTACGAGCAGTACTTC CASSPGDGQGYEQYF
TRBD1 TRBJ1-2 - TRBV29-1 TGCAGCGTTGGCCAAGGAGACGGACAGGGATCGGGAGGCTACACCTTC CSVGQGDGQGSGGYTF
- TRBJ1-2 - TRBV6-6 TGTGCCAGCATCGCTCCCACAGGGCTGAAAGATGGCTACACCTTC CASIAPTGLKDGYTF
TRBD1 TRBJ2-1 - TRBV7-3 TGTGCCAGCAGCTCGGACAGGGCAAGCAATGAGCAGTTCTTC CASSSDRASNEQFF
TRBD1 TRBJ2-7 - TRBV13 TGTGCCAGCAGCCCCGGACAGGTTACCTACGAGCAGTACTTC CASSPGQVTYEQYF
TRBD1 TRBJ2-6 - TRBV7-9 TGTGCCGGCGGACAGGGACAGTCAGGGGCCAACGTCCTGACTTTC CAGGQGQSGANVLTF
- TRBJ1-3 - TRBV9 TGTGCCAGCAGCCCTCTATCCGGAAACACCATATATTTT CASSPLSGNTIYF
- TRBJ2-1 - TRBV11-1 TGTGCCAGCAGCCCCTTGGGCCCCTACAATGAGCAGTTCTTC CASSPLGPYNEQFF
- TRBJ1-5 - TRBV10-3 TGTGCCATCAGTAAGGAGACAGGAGGTCAGCCCCAGCATTTT CAISKETGGQPQHF
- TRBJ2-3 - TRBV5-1 TGCGCCAGCACGAGGGTTTCCACCACAGATACGCAGTATTTT CASTRVSTTDTQYF
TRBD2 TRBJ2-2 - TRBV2 TGTGCCAGCGGCAGCGGGGGCGCGAACACCGGGGAGCTGTTTTTT CASGSGGANTGELFF
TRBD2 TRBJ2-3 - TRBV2 TGTGCCAGCAGTGAAATATCGGGGGGGCGGAAAGATACGCAGTATTTT CASSEISGGRKDTQYF
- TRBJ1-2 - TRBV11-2 TGTGCCAGCAGCCCAGGGGAGTGGGACTATGGCTACACCTTC CASSPGEWDYGYTF
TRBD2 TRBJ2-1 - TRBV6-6 TGTGCCAGCAGTTACGCGGGGGGATACAATGAGCAGTTCTTC CASSYAGGYNEQFF
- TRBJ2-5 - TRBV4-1 TGCGCCAGCAGCCAAGTATATCTCCGGGGATGGTACCAAGAGACCCAGTACTTC CASSQVYLRGWYQETQYF
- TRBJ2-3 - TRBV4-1 TGCGCCAGCAGCCAAGTAGGCCTAGCAACAGATACGCAGTATTTT CASSQVGLATDTQYF
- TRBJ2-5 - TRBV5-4 TGTGCCAGCAGCTTTGTGGGGCCCGGGGAGACCCAGTACTTC CASSFVGPGETQYF
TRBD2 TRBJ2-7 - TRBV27 TGTGCCAGCAGTTTAAGGGAGGGGCTTGGCGAGCAGTACTTC CASSLREGLGEQYF
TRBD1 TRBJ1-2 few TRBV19 TGTGCCAGTAGTCCCCCGGACAGGTTGCGGTACGGCTACACCTTC CASSPPDRLRYGYTF
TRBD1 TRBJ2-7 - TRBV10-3 TGTGCCATCAGTGAGGACAGGGACCTTAACGAGCAGTACTTC CAISEDRDLNEQYF
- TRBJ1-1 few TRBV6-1 TGTGCCAGCGCTCTCGGACAGCCGAACACTGAAGCTTTCTTT CASALGQPNTEAFF
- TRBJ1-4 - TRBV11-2 TGTGCCAGCAGCCTAAACCGGGGGTACACAACTAATGAAAAACTGTTTTTT CASSLNRGYTTNEKLFF
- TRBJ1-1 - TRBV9 TGTGCCAGCAGCGTAGTCCCGGGTAGGAACACTGAAGCTTTCTTT CASSVVPGRNTEAFF